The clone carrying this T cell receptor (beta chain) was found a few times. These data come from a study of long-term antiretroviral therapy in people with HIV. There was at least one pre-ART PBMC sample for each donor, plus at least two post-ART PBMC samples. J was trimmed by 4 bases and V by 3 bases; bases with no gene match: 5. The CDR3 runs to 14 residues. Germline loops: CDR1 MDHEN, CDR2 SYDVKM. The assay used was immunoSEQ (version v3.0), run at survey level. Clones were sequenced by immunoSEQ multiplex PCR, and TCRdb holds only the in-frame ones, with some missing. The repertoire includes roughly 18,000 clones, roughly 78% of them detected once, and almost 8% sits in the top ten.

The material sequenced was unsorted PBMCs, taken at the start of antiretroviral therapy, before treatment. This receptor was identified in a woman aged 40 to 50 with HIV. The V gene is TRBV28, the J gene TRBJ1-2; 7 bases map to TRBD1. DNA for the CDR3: TGTGCCAGCAGTTTGTTACAGGGGTCCTATGGCTACACCTTC. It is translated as CASSLLQGSYGYTF.